The 27 T cell receptor beta chains below were found in one sample sequenced in a study of blood T cell repertoires in COVID-19. TCRdb's copy holds only in-frame clones and misses some; the assay was immunoSEQ multiplex PCR. Among more than 85,000 clones listed, 89% were seen once. The sample taken for sequencing was peripheral blood. The receptors were sampled from a woman in her seventies with acute or convalescent COVID-19.

The gene calls are TRBV7-9 and TRBJ1-4, with 7 nucleotides matching TRBD1. V lost 5 bases to trimming and J lost 3 bases; unmatched junction nucleotides: 12. The CDR3 sequence is 17 residues long. Germline V CDR1 and CDR2: SEHNR, FQNEAQ (reference sequence). The CDR3 loop is CASSRGGGLISNEKLFF. The CDR3 DNA follows: TGTGCCAGCAGCCGAGGGGGCGGATTGATTTCTAATGAAAAACTGTTTTTT.

The chain is built from TRBV28 and TRBJ1-5; maybe TRBD1 (6 bases). Germline CDR1 and CDR2: MDHEN and SYDVKM. V dropped 10 bases and J dropped 0 bases, with 10 bases sitting between them. The CDR3 spans 13 residues. The CDR3 DNA is TGTGCCACAGGGGATTATAGCAATCAGCCCCAGCATTTT. This gives the protein CATGDYSNQPQHF.

The chain joins TRBV6-1 to TRBJ2-3; TRBD2 aligns across 14 bases. Germline CDR1 is MNHNS and CDR2 is SASEGT. The CDR3 extends over 17 amino acids. The V gene end was trimmed by 3 bases and the J gene end by 4 bases; junction bases not matched to a gene: 6. The CDR3 loop is CASSDLMTSGGADTQYF. As DNA, the CDR3 is TGTGCCAGCAGTGATTTGATGACTAGCGGGGGGGCAGATACGCAGTATTTT.

The table lists this clone with a count of one. This chain connects TRBV15 to TRBJ1-6; D unresolved. The CDR3 spans 13 residues. In germline, CDR1 is LNHNV, CDR2 YYDKDF (reference sequence). V was clipped by 1 base and J by 7 bases, with 5 bases between them. CDR3 sequence (DNA): TGTGCCACCAGCAGAGCTCAGAATTCACCCCTCCACTTT. Translation: CATSRAQNSPLHF.

The chain couples TRBV19 to TRBJ1-4; 9 bases map to TRBD1. The J segment lost 3 bases and the V segment lost 6 bases, leaving 8 bases of the junction unmatched. CDR1 and CDR2 from the germline V gene are LNHDA and SQIVND (reference sequence). CDR3 length: 16 amino acids. For the CDR3, the DNA is TGTGCCAGTAGCCTTGGACAGGGGAGGTCTAATGAAAAACTGTTTTTT. Translating gives CASSLGQGRSNEKLFF. The full variable domain, completed using reference TRBV19 and TRBJ1-4, is DGGITQSPKYLFRKEGQNVTLSCEQNLNHDAMYWYRQDPGQGLRLIYYSQIVNDFQKGDIAEGYSVSREKKESFPLTVTSAQKNPTAFYLCASSLGQGRSNEKLFFGSGTQLSVL.

The gene calls are TRBV5-1 and TRBJ1-6; the D is unclear. V was cut by 0 bases and J by 9 bases, with 7 bases left in between. The CDR3 length is 13 residues. Germline V lookup: CDR1 SGHRS, CDR2 YFSETQ. The CDR3 DNA reads as TGCGCCAGCAGCTTGGCCAGTGGTTCACCCCTCCACTTT. Protein sequence: CASSLASGSPLHF.

The CDR3 DNA is TGTGCCAGCAGATGGGACAGGGTGAAGCCCCAGCATTTT. Translated: CASRWDRVKPQHF. The chain has TRBV6-5 and TRBJ1-5; 9 nucleotides line up with TRBD1. V lost 6 bases, J lost 8 bases, and 5 bases stayed unmatched. Germline CDR1 MNHEY, CDR2 SVGAGI. The CDR3 covers 13 residues.

V gene TRBV6-5 combines with J gene TRBJ1-5; 8 nucleotides agree with TRBD1. This CDR3 region has 13 residues. The ends lost 8 bases at V and 5 bases at J; junction bases unmatched: 5. Germline V CDR1 and CDR2: MNHEY, SVGAGI. This CDR3 is CASAGQADQPQHF. CDR3 nucleotides: TGTGCCAGCGCGGGACAGGCCGATCAGCCCCAGCATTTT.

This chain connects TRBV28 to TRBJ2-7; 8 bases fit TRBD2. Germline V gene lookup returns CDR1 MDHEN and CDR2 SYDVKM. The CDR3 runs to 15 residues. Germline trimming cut 4 bases from V and 4 bases from J; bases unmatched to any gene: 9. The CDR3, as DNA: TGTGCCAGCAGTTCCCCCGGGGGGGAGGGGTACGAGCAGTACTTC. Its translation: CASSSPGGEGYEQYF.

The chain employs TRBV19 and TRBJ1-2; D is uncertain. Trimming shortened V by 6 bases and J by 4 bases, and 18 bases separated the two germline ends. Germline V gives CDR1 LNHDA, CDR2 SQIVND (reference sequence). This CDR3 is built from 15 residues. The CDR3 sequence is CASRPDTGPVYGYTF. DNA of the CDR3: TGTGCCAGTAGGCCCGACACCGGTCCCGTCTATGGCTACACCTTC.

The chain has TRBV7-9 and TRBJ2-2, with TRBD2 as a possible D gene (5 bases). The CDR3 is 13 residues long. V was shortened by 5 bases and J by 5 bases, with 9 bases between the two germline ends. Germline CDR1 is SEHNR and CDR2 is FQNEAQ (reference sequence). The CDR3 loop is CASSGEGTGELFF. The CDR3 DNA reads TGTGCCAGCAGCGGTGAGGGAACCGGGGAGCTGTTTTTT.

The chain links TRBV3-1 (or the pseudogene TRBV3-2) to TRBJ2-3; TRBD1 agrees at 7 bases. The CDR3 contains 16 residues. Germline CDR1 LGHDT, CDR2 YNNKEL (reference sequence). After removal of 1 base from V and 0 bases from J, the junction contained 4 bases not matched to a gene. CDR3 nucleotides: TGTGCCAGCAGCCAAGTTGACAGGGAAAGCACAGATACGCAGTATTTT. Its protein is CASSQVDRESTDTQYF.

This clone was counted only a few times. The chain joins TRBV7-8 to TRBJ1-6; the match to TRBD1 covers 8 bases. The CDR3 is 16 amino acids. Trimming at V came to 4 bases and at J to 9 bases, leaving 11 bases not matched to a gene. The V gene's germline CDR1 is SGHVS and CDR2 FQNEAQ. The CDR3 DNA follows: TGTGCCAGCAGCTACGCAGGGGGCGGCGGATCTTCACCCCTCCACTTT. Translation gives CASSYAGGGGSSPLHF.

The chain employs TRBV3-1 (or the pseudogene TRBV3-2) and TRBJ2-2; 15 nucleotides align to TRBD2. CDR3 size: 20 residues. V trimming: 5 bases; J trimming: 1 base; junction bases outside the gene matches: 11. CDR1 is LGHDT, CDR2 YNNKEL, per germline (reference sequence). CDR3 in DNA: TGTGCCAGCAGCTCCTCTCCGGGACTAGCGGGAGGTATGAACACCGGGGAGCTGTTTTTT. Protein sequence: CASSSSPGLAGGMNTGELFF.

Of note for this clone: Other nucleotide sequences in the sample specify the same CDR3. V usage is TRBV12-3 or TRBV12-4 and J usage is TRBJ1-5, with a tentative D call TRBD1 (6 bases). Between the trimmed V and J ends, which lost 3 bases and 7 bases, there was a span of 10 bases. The CDR3 extends over 13 amino acids. CDR3 sequence: CASSLRGGQPQHF. CDR3 DNA sequence: TGTGCCAGCAGTTTGCGGGGGGGCCAGCCCCAGCATTTT.

This chain joins TRBV6-5 and TRBJ2-1; 8 bases map to TRBD2. The CDR3 loop spans 15 amino acids. CDR1 and CDR2 (germline): MNHEY, SVGAGI. The V and J ends lost 5 bases and 9 bases, in that order; junction bases with no gene match: 12. The CDR3 DNA reads TGTGCCAGCAGTCCTTGGCGGGGGGAGGTAGTTGAGCAGTTCTTC. This encodes CASSPWRGEVVEQFF.

This rearrangement joins TRBV3-1 (or the pseudogene TRBV3-2) to TRBJ1-4; 7 bases agree with TRBD1. Germline V lookup: CDR1 LGHDT, CDR2 YNNKEL (reference sequence). V was pared by 4 bases and J by 5 bases, with 7 bases of the junction left unmatched. The CDR3 is made up of 15 amino acids. CDR3 nucleotide sequence: TGTGCCAGCAGCCCGAGAGGGGGCTTAAATGAAAAACTGTTTTTT. Its protein is CASSPRGGLNEKLFF.

The chain recombines TRBV4-1 with TRBJ1-2; no definite D call. Germline V gene data show CDR1 as MGHRA and CDR2 as YSYEKL. The CDR3 is made up of 16 amino acids. The V and J ends lost 0 bases and 0 bases respectively, with 11 bases between them. In DNA form, the CDR3 reads TGCGCCAGCAGCCAAGATCTTGGTCTAGCTAACTATGGCTACACCTTC. Protein: CASSQDLGLANYGYTF.

V gene TRBV28 combines with J gene TRBJ1-2; D not resolved. The V end was cut by 6 bases, the J end by 5 bases, with 10 bases between. Germline V gene data show CDR1 as MDHEN and CDR2 as SYDVKM. The CDR3 is 12 residues long. CDR3 sequence (DNA): TGTGCCAGCAGCTGGGCGTCGTATGGCTACACCTTC. This translates into CASSWASYGYTF.

The chain joins TRBV6-2 or TRBV6-3 to TRBJ2-1; TRBD2 aligns across 9 bases. The CDR3 covers 15 residues. V trimming: 0 bases; J trimming: 6 bases; junction bases outside the gene matches: 3. Germline loops: CDR1 MNHEY, CDR2 SVGEGT. This CDR3 is CASSYSTAGGNEQFF. The CDR3 DNA is TGTGCCAGCAGTTACTCTACAGCGGGGGGCAATGAGCAGTTCTTC.

The chain couples TRBV18 to TRBJ2-3, with 7 bases aligning to TRBD2. CDR3 length equals 15 residues. The germline V gene has CDR1 KGHSH and CDR2 LQKENI. The junction had 2 bases not matched to a gene; V was cut back by 1 base and J by 1 base. In nucleotides, the CDR3 is TGTGCCAGCTCACCACTCAGCGGGGGCACAGATACGCAGTATTTT. It yields the protein CASSPLSGGTDTQYF.

V is TRBV5-4 and J is TRBJ1-3; D not resolved. The ends were cut back, 3 bases at V and 9 bases at J, with 16 bases in the middle. Germline values: CDR1 SGHNT, CDR2 YYREEE (reference sequence). The CDR3 totals 14 residues. CDR3 DNA: TGTGCCAGCAGCTCGGACGGATGGGAGGGCACCATATATTTT. Protein product: CASSSDGWEGTIYF. The full variable domain, with the rest looked up from reference TRBV5-4 and TRBJ1-3, is ETGVTQSPTHLIKTRGQQVTLRCSSQSGHNTVSWYQQALGQGPQFIFQYYREEENGRGNFPPRFSGLQFPNYSSELNVNALELDDSALYLCASSSDGWEGTIYFGEGSWLTVV.

The gene calls are TRBV19 and TRBJ1-2; no clear D. The CDR3 has 12 residues. Trimming left V 3 bases short and J 7 bases short, with 9 bases between. Looked up from germline, CDR1 is LNHDA and CDR2 is SQIVND (reference sequence). As DNA, the CDR3 is TGTGCCAGTAGTATTGGCGGAACTGGCTACACCTTC. Translating gives CASSIGGTGYTF.

This clone turned up a few times. The chain carries TRBV28 and TRBJ2-6; tentatively, D is TRBD2 (6 bases). The germline V and J ends were trimmed by 2 bases and 2 bases, with 7 bases remaining between them. This CDR3 spans 15 amino acids. Germline V gives CDR1 MDHEN, CDR2 SYDVKM. CDR3 in amino acids: CASSLGGAGANVLTF. The CDR3 DNA is TGTGCCAGCAGTTTAGGCGGGGCTGGGGCCAACGTCCTGACTTTC. Variable domain in full (rest from reference TRBV28 and TRBJ2-6): DVKVTQSSRYLVKRTGEKVFLECVQDMDHENMFWYRQDPGLGLRLIYFSYDVKMKEKGDIPEGYSVSREKKERFSLILESASTNQTSMYLCASSLGGAGANVLTFGAGSRLTVL.

The chain is built from TRBV4-2 and TRBJ1-1; tentatively, D is TRBD1 (5 bases). Germline-derived CDR1 and CDR2 are LGHNA and YNFKEQ. Trimming stripped 0 bases from V and 5 bases from J, with 10 bases between. This CDR3 is 14 amino acids long. This CDR3 is CASSQESPGTEAFF. DNA for the CDR3: TGTGCCAGCAGCCAAGAGTCACCAGGGACTGAAGCTTTCTTT.

This chain links TRBV2 with TRBJ2-1; TRBD1 matches 7 bases. The CDR3 runs to 13 residues. The junction had 3 bases not matched to a gene; V was cut back by 4 bases and J by 6 bases. The germline gives CDR1 SNHLY, CDR2 FYNNEI. This CDR3 reads CASSGGQRNEQFF. The CDR3 DNA reads as TGTGCCAGCAGTGGGGGACAGCGCAATGAGCAGTTCTTC.

The chain uses TRBV5-6 and TRBJ2-1; D not certain. The V end was cut by 1 base, the J end by 6 bases, with 8 bases between. The CDR3 has 13 residues. Germline V gene data show CDR1 as SGHDT and CDR2 as YYEEEE. In nucleotides, the CDR3 is TGTGCCAGCAGCTTGTTAGCCACCAATGAGCAGTTCTTC. Its protein product is CASSLLATNEQFF.